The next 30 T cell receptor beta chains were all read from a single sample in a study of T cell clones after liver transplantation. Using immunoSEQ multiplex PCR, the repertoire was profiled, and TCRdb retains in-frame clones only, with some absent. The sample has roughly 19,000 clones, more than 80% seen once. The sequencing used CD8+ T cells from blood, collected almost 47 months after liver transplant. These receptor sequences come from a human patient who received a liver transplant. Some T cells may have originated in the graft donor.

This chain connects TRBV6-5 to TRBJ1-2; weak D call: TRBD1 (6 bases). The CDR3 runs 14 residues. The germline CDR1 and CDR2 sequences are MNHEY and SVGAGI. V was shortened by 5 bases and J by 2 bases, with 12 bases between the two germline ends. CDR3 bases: TGTGCCAGCAGTCACGGGGGCACCAACTATGGCTACACCTTC. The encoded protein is CASSHGGTNYGYTF.

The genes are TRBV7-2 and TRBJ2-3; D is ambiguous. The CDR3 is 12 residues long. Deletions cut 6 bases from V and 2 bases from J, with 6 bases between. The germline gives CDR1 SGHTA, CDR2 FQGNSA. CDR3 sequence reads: CASSIITDTQYF. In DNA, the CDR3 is TGTGCCAGCAGTATAATCACAGATACGCAGTATTTT.

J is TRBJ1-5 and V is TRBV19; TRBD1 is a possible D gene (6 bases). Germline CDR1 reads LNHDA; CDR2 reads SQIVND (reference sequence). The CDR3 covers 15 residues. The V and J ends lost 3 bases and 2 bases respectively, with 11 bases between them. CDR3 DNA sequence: TGTGCCAGTAGTATCGGACAGAGAGGCAATCAGCCCCAGCATTTT. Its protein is CASSIGQRGNQPQHF. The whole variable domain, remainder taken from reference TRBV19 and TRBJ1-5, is DGGITQSPKYLFRKEGQNVTLSCEQNLNHDAMYWYRQDPGQGLRLIYYSQIVNDFQKGDIAEGYSVSREKKESFPLTVTSAQKNPTAFYLCASSIGQRGNQPQHFGDGTRLSIL.

The CDR3 loop reads CASSILVGHYNEQFF. CDR3 nucleotide sequence: TGTGCCAGTAGTATACTAGTCGGCCACTACAATGAGCAGTTCTTC. The chain links TRBV19 to TRBJ2-1; no clear D. V was cut by 2 bases and J by 3 bases, with 11 bases left in between. The CDR3 sequence is 15 residues long. Germline V gene sequence: CDR1 LNHDA, CDR2 SQIVND (reference sequence).

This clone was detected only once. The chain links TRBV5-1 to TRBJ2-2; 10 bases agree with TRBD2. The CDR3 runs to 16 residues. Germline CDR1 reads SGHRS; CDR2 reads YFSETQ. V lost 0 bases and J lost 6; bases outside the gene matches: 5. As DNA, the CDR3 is TGCGCCAGCAGCTTGGATCTAGCGGGAGTAGCCGGGGAGCTGTTTTTT. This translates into CASSLDLAGVAGELFF.

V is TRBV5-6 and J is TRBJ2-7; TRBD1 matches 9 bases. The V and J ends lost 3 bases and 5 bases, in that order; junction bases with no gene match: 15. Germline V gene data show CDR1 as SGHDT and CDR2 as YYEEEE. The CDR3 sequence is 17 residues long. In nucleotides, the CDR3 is TGTGCCAGCAGCTCTCTAACCGGGACAGGGATTCAGGACGAGCAGTACTTC. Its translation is CASSSLTGTGIQDEQYF.

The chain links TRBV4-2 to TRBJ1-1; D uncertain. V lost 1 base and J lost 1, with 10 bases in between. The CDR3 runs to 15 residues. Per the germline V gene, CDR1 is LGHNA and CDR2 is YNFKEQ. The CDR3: CASSQGPGTNTEAFF. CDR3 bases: TGTGCCAGCAGCCAAGGGCCCGGTACGAACACTGAAGCTTTCTTT.

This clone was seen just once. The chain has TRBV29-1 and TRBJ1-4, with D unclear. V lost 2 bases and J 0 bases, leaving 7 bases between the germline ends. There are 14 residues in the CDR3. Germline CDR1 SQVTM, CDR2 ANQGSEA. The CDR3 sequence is CSVELPTTNEKLFF. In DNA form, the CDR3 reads TGCAGCGTTGAACTTCCTACAACTAATGAAAAACTGTTTTTT. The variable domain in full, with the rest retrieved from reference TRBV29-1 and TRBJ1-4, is SAVISQKPSRDICQRGTSLTIQCQVDSQVTMMFWYRQQPGQSLTLIATANQGSEATYESGFVIDKFPISRPNLTFSTLTVSNMSPEDSSIYLCSVELPTTNEKLFFGSGTQLSVL.

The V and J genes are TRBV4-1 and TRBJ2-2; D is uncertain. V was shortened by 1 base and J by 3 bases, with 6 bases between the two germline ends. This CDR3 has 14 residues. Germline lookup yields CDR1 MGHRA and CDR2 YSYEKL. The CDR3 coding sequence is TGCGCCAGCAGCCAAGCAAAGGACACCGGGGAGCTGTTTTTT. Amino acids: CASSQAKDTGELFF.

As DNA, the CDR3 is TGTGCCAGCAGACGCAGCCTAGACTACGAGCAGTACTTC. This encodes CASRRSLDYEQYF. The chain combines TRBV27 with TRBJ2-7; D not resolved. This CDR3 region has 13 residues. CDR1 MNHEY and CDR2 SMNVEV come from the germline V gene (reference sequence). V shed 6 bases and J shed 3 bases, with 12 bases lying between them.

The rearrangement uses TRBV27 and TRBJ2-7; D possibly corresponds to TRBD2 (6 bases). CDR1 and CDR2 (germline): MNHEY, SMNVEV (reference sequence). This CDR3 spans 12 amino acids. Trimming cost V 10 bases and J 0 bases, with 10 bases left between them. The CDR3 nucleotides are TGTGCCACTAACGGGGGCTCCTACGAGCAGTACTTC. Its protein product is CATNGGSYEQYF.

The CDR3 protein is CASSVGGEGEAFF. The CDR3 DNA reads TGTGCCAGCAGCGTGGGGGGCGAGGGGGAAGCTTTCTTT. This chain uses TRBV9 with TRBJ1-1; a weak D match, TRBD1 (6 bases). The CDR3 is made up of 13 amino acids. V dropped 2 bases and J dropped 8 bases, with 13 bases sitting between them. Germline-derived CDR1 and CDR2 are SGDLS and YYNGEE.

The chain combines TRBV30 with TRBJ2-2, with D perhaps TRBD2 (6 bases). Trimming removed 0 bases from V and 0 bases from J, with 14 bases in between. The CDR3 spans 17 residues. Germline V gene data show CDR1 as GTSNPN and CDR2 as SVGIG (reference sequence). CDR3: CAWSVLGRRANTGELFF. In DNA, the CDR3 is TGTGCCTGGAGTGTACTTGGTAGGAGGGCGAACACCGGGGAGCTGTTTTTT.

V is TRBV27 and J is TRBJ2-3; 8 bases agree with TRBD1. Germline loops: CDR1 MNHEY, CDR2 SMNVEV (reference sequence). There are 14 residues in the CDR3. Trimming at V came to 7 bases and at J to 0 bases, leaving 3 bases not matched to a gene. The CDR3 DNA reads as TGTGCCAGCACCACAGGGGGAAGCACAGATACGCAGTATTTT. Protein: CASTTGGSTDTQYF.

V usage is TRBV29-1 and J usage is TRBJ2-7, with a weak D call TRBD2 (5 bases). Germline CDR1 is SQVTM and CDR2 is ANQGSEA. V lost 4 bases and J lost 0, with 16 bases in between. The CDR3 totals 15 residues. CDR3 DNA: TGCAGCGTTGGGGTACTCTATCGGGGCTCCTACGAGCAGTACTTC. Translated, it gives CSVGVLYRGSYEQYF.

The CDR3 sequence: CASSFSGGSDTQYF. The CDR3, as DNA: TGTGCCAGCAGTTTCTCGGGGGGTTCAGATACGCAGTATTTT. The V gene is TRBV27, the J gene TRBJ2-3; 7 bases agree with TRBD2. This CDR3 contains 14 residues. From germline, CDR1 is MNHEY and CDR2 SMNVEV (reference sequence). The trim removed 3 bases at V and 4 bases at J, leaving 4 bases unmatched.

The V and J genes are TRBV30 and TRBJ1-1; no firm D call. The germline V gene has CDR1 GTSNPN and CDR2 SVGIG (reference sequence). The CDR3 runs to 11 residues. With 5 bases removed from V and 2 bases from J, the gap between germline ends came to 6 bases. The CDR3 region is CAWARNTEAFF. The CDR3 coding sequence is TGTGCCTGGGCCCGAAACACTGAAGCTTTCTTT.

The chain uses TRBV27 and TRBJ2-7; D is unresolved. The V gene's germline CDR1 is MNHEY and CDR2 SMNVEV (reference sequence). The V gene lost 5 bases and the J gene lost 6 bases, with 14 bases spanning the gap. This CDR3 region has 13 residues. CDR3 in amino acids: CASSMGILSEQYF. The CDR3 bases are TGTGCCAGCAGTATGGGAATCCTCTCCGAGCAGTACTTC.

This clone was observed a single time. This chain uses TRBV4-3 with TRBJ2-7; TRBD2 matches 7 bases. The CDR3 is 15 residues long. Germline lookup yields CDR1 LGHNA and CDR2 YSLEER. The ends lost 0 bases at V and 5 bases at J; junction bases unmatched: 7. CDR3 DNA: TGCGCCAGCAGCCAAGATCCGGGGGGAAGAAACGAGCAGTACTTC. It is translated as CASSQDPGGRNEQYF.

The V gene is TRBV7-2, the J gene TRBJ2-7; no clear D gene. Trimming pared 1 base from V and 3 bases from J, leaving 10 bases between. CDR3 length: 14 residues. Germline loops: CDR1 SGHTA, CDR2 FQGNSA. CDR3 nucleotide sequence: TGTGCCAGCAGCTTAGGAACCTCCTACTACGAGCAGTACTTC. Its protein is CASSLGTSYYEQYF. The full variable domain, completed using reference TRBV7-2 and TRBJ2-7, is GAGVSQSPSNKVTEKGKDVELRCDPISGHTALYWYRQSLGQGLEFLIYFQGNSAPDKSGLPSDRFSAERTGGSVSTLTIQRTQQEDSAVYLCASSLGTSYYEQYFGPGTRLTVT.

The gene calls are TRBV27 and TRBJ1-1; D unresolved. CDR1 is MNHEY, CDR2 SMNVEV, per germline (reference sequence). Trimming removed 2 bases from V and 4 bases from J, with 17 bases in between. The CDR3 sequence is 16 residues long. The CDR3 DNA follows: TGTGCCAGCAGTTTAGAGGGCAGGATGGGATCCACTGAAGCTTTCTTT. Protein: CASSLEGRMGSTEAFF.

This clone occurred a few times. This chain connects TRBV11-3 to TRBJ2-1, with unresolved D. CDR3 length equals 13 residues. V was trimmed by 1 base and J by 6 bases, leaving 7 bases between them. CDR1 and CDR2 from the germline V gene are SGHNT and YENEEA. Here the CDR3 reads CASSLAFSNEQFF. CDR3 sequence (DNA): TGTGCCAGCAGCTTAGCCTTCTCCAATGAGCAGTTCTTC.

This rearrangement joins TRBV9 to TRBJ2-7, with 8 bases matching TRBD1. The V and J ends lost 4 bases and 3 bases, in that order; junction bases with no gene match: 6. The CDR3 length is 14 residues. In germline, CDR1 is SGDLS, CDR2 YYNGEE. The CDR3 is CASSPRTGIYEQYF. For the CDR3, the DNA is TGTGCCAGCAGCCCCCGGACAGGGATCTACGAGCAGTACTTC.

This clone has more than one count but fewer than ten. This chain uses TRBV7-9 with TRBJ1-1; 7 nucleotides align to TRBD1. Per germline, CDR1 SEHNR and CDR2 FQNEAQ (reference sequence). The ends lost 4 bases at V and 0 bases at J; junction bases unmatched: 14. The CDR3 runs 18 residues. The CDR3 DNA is TGTGCCAGCAGCTCACCCCACCTTAAGACAGGGATGAACACTGAAGCTTTCTTT. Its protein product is CASSSPHLKTGMNTEAFF.

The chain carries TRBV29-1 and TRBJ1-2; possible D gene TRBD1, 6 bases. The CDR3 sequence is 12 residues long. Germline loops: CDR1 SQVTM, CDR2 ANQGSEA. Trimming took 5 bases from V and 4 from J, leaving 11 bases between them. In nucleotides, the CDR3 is TGCAGCGTTCGTGGACAGTCCTATGGCTACACCTTC. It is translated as CSVRGQSYGYTF. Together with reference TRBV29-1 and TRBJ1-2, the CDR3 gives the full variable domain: SAVISQKPSRDICQRGTSLTIQCQVDSQVTMMFWYRQQPGQSLTLIATANQGSEATYESGFVIDKFPISRPNLTFSTLTVSNMSPEDSSIYLCSVRGQSYGYTFGSGTRLTVV.

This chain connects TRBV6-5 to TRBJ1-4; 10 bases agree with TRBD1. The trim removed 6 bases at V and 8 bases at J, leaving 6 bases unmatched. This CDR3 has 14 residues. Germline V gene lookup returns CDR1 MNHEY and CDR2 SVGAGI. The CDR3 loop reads CASSTGTGDEKLFF. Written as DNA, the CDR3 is TGTGCCAGCAGCACCGGGACAGGGGACGAAAAACTGTTTTTT.

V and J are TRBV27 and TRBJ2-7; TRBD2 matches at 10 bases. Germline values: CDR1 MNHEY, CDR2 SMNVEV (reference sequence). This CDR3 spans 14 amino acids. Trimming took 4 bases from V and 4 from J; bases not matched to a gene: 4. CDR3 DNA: TGTGCCAGCAGTTCCACGACTAGCGGGTACGAGCAGTACTTC. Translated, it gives CASSSTTSGYEQYF.

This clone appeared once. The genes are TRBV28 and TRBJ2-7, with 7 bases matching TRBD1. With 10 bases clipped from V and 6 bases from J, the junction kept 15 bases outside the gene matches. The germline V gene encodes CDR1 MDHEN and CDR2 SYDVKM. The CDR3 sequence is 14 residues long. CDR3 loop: CATVTGRGFGEQYF. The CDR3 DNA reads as TGTGCCACAGTAACCGGCAGGGGGTTCGGCGAGCAGTACTTC.

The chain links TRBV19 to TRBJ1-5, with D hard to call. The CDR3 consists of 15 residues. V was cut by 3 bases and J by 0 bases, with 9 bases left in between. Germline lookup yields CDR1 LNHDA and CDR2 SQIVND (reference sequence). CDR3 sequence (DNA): TGTGCCAGTAGTATCTTTGGTTATAGCAATCAGCCCCAGCATTTT. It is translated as CASSIFGYSNQPQHF.

The CDR3 loop is CASSPRTASSYEQYF. DNA of the CDR3: TGTGCCAGCAGTCCCCGGACGGCAAGTTCCTACGAGCAGTACTTC. This chain links TRBV27 with TRBJ2-7, with D unresolved. V gave up 5 bases and J gave up 1 base, with 15 bases separating them. The CDR3 is 15 residues long. In germline, CDR1 is MNHEY, CDR2 SMNVEV (reference sequence).